The 4 T cell receptor beta chains listed next were all sequenced from one sample in a study of T-cell reconstitution after alpha-beta-depleted transplantation in children. Unique molecular identifiers were used to barcode this TCRbeta library. TCRdb re-called the PCR reads through MiXCR, storing one row per CDR3 protein. The data contain about 250,000 distinct CDR3 sequences, 20% to 30% of them singletons. Sequencing used PBMCs, mostly from graft donor cells, obtained 360 days after TCRalphabeta/CD19-depleted stem cell transplant. The receptors come from a female patient aged 2-15 years who had a stem cell transplant for congenital amegakaryocytic thrombocytopenia, so the T cells may come from the graft donor.

This clonotype came up many times. The chain combines TRBV2 with TRBJ2-3; D unresolved. The CDR3 has 12 amino acids. Germline loops: CDR1 SNHLY, CDR2 FYNNEI. V gave up 6 bases and J gave up 2 bases, with 6 bases separating them. The CDR3 reads CASRPVTDTQYF. The DNA of the CDR3 is TGTGCCAGCAGGCCAGTCACAGATACGCAGTATTTT.

This clonotype turned up a few times. The V gene is TRBV4-2, the J gene TRBJ2-5; D is possibly TRBD2 (5 bases). Deletions cut 2 bases from V and 1 base from J, with 11 bases between. Germline CDR1 LGHNA, CDR2 YNFKEQ. The CDR3 totals 15 residues. The CDR3: CASSQTGLFQETQYF. CDR3 bases: TGTGCCAGCAGCCAAACCGGACTTTTCCAAGAGACCCAGTACTTC.

V usage is TRBV3-1 and J usage is TRBJ2-5; D not certain. The V gene lost 4 bases and the J gene lost 1 base, with 7 bases spanning the gap. CDR1 LGHDT and CDR2 YNNKEL come from the germline V gene (reference sequence). This CDR3 region has 13 residues. The CDR3 DNA sequence: TGTGCCAGCAGCCCCAATGCCCAAGAGACCCAGTACTTC. Its translation: CASSPNAQETQYF.

About this clonotype: At one end, the junction sequence differs from germline, possibly due to a read error. CDR3 in DNA: TGCTCCAGCAGCCATGCGTCAATGGGGGTAGCCACCGGGGAGCTGTTTTTT. Its protein is CSSSHASMGVATGELFF. The rearrangement uses TRBV4-1 and TRBJ2-2, with D perhaps assigned TRBD1 or TRBD2 (5 bases each). The CDR3 sequence is 17 residues long. Looked up from germline, CDR1 is MGHRA and CDR2 is YSYEKL.